These 22 T cell receptor beta chains came from one sample sequenced in a study of metastatic and nonmetastatic thyroid tumors. TCRdb re-clonotyped the PCR reads via MiXCR. Of 35,000 to 50,000 clones in the sample, roughly 19% are singletons; the top ten hold approximately 20%. Patients underwent thyroid surgery, and none had received any treatment before it. The sample comprised blood. These receptors all come from a female donor with papillary thyroid cancer or a benign thyroid nodule (not recorded which). Some clones in this sample may be carry-over from other donors' samples.

This clone was found many times. V is TRBV28 and J is TRBJ1-5, with a tentative D call TRBD1 (5 bases). The CDR3 sequence is 15 residues long. Germline V gene sequence: CDR1 MDHEN, CDR2 SYDVKM. V gave up 5 bases and J gave up 6 bases, with 17 bases separating them. CDR3: CASSRPGVGSQPQHF. CDR3 DNA: TGTGCCAGCAGTCGCCCGGGGGTTGGTAGTCAGCCCCAGCATTTT.

This clone was counted at least ten times. A much larger clone lies one base from this, so it may be a read error. Other DNA sequences in the same sample also yield this CDR3. V gene TRBV11-2 combines with J gene TRBJ1-1; D not resolved. Germline-derived CDR1 and CDR2 are SGHAT and FQNNGV. The ends were cut back, 5 bases at V and 4 bases at J, with 14 bases in the middle. The CDR3 consists of 14 residues. CDR3 bases: TGTGCCAGCAGCCTAAGCCCGGGGATCACTGAAGCTTTCTTT. This encodes CASSLSPGITEAFF.

On this clone itself: Additional DNA sequences in this sample encode the identical CDR3. This chain joins TRBV6-1 and TRBJ2-7; no definite D call. CDR3 size: 16 residues. Trimming removed 1 base from V and 2 bases from J, with 15 bases in between. In germline, CDR1 is MNHNS, CDR2 SASEGT. The CDR3 nucleotides are TGTGCCAGCAGTGAAGAGGGTCCTGGTAGGACCTACGAGCAGTACTTC. It encodes CASSEEGPGRTYEQYF.

Turning to this clone: A single base separates this from a much larger clone, so it may be a read error. V gene TRBV20-1 combines with J gene TRBJ2-1, with D possibly matching TRBD2 (6 bases). Germline CDR1 DFQATT, CDR2 SNEGSKA (reference sequence). This CDR3 contains 14 residues. The V and J ends lost 0 bases and 9 bases respectively, with 15 bases between them. As DNA, the CDR3 is TGCAGTGCTAGAGATCTGGCGGGGACCGTTGAGCAGTTCTTC. This codes for CSARDLAGTVEQFF.

This clone has at least ten counts. The chain combines TRBV12-5 with TRBJ2-1, with 12 bases aligning to TRBD2. The CDR3 consists of 17 residues. J was trimmed by 8 bases and V by 2 bases; bases with no gene match: 10. In germline, CDR1 is LGHNT, CDR2 FRNRAP. CDR3 nucleotides: TGTGCTAGTGGTTTGTCACGGACTAGCGGGACGGACGATGAGCAGTTCTTC. Encoded protein: CASGLSRTSGTDDEQFF.

In its sample, this clone was seen a few times. V is TRBV10-3 and J is TRBJ2-1; 11 bases agree with TRBD2. J gave up 5 bases and V 7 bases, and 4 bases lay outside the gene matches. The CDR3 sequence is 14 residues long. Germline V CDR1 and CDR2: ENHRY, SYGVKD. The CDR3 protein is CAITGTSGHNEQFF. The DNA for the CDR3 is TGTGCCATCACCGGGACTAGCGGCCACAATGAGCAGTTCTTC.

A remark on this clone: This clone may be a read error of a much larger clone one base away. Other nucleotide sequences in the sample specify the same CDR3. The chain recombines TRBV20-1 with TRBJ2-1, with TRBD2 matching 9 bases. V shed 4 bases, J shed 7 bases, and the junction held 11 bases outside the gene matches. Germline V gene lookup returns CDR1 DFQATT and CDR2 SNEGSKA (reference sequence). The CDR3 is 15 amino acids. CDR3 sequence: CSATVLAGSFNEQFF. The CDR3 bases are TGCAGTGCTACCGTTCTAGCGGGAAGTTTTAATGAGCAGTTCTTC.

This clone was observed a handful of times. The sample contains more than one DNA sequence encoding this CDR3. The gene calls are TRBV4-3 and TRBJ1-2, with TRBD1 matching 8 bases. Germline CDR1 reads LGHNA; CDR2 reads YSLEER. V shed 3 bases, J shed 8 bases, and the junction held 14 bases outside the gene matches. There are 16 residues in the CDR3. The CDR3 region has the DNA TGCGCCAGCAGCCAGGTCCCTATCCAGGGGGCTAAGGGCTACACCTTC. Residues: CASSQVPIQGAKGYTF.

This clone was picked up a small number of times. The genes are TRBV27 and TRBJ2-7; weak D call: TRBD1 (6 bases). This CDR3 has 14 amino acids. The V and J ends lost 2 bases and 0 bases respectively, with 8 bases between them. The germline CDR1 and CDR2 sequences are MNHEY and SMNVEV (reference sequence). CDR3 nucleotides: TGTGCCAGCAGTTTACAAGGGGGCTCCTACGAGCAGTACTTC. Residues: CASSLQGGSYEQYF.

This clone has more than one count but fewer than ten. This CDR3 is also generated by other DNA sequences in the sample. V is TRBV6-4 and J is TRBJ2-3; D is uncertain. Germline CDR1 is MRHNA and CDR2 is SNTAGT. The CDR3 totals 13 residues. Trimming pared 3 bases from V and 5 bases from J, leaving 9 bases between. This CDR3 reads CASSEREQDTQYF. CDR3 in DNA: TGTGCCAGCAGTGAGCGTGAGCAAGATACGCAGTATTTT.

With regard to this clone: Just one base apart from a much larger clone, this may be a read error. The CDR3 protein is CSVEVNEQFF. In DNA form, the CDR3 reads TGCAGCGTAGAAGTCAATGAGCAGTTCTTC. The chain joins TRBV29-1 to TRBJ2-1; D call uncertain. The CDR3 loop spans 10 amino acids. Germline-derived CDR1 and CDR2 are SQVTM and ANQGSEA.

This chain links TRBV11-2 with TRBJ2-7; D perhaps matches TRBD1 (7 bases). Trimming left V 5 bases short and J 2 bases short, with 13 bases between. This CDR3 region has 14 residues. Germline V gene data show CDR1 as SGHAT and CDR2 as FQNNGV. The CDR3 here is CASSQAGQTYEQYF. The CDR3 DNA sequence: TGTGCCAGCAGCCAGGCGGGACAGACCTACGAGCAGTACTTC.

The rearrangement links TRBV28 to TRBJ2-7; D gene ambiguous. Germline CDR1 and CDR2: MDHEN and SYDVKM. The CDR3 length is 11 residues. Trimming removed 3 bases at V and 7 bases at J, with 7 bases between. DNA for the CDR3: TGTGCCAGCAGTTTGGTCCTGGAGCAGTACTTC. Amino acids: CASSLVLEQYF. The entire variable domain, with the rest obtained from reference TRBV28 and TRBJ2-7, is as follows: DVKVTQSSRYLVKRTGEKVFLECVQDMDHENMFWYRQDPGLGLRLIYFSYDVKMKEKGDIPEGYSVSREKKERFSLILESASTNQTSMYLCASSLVLEQYFGPGTRLTVT.

This clone has a handful of counts. This sequence may be a read error, since a much larger clone differs from it by one base. The identical CDR3 is also encoded by other nucleotide sequences in the sample. The chain carries TRBV2 and TRBJ2-3, with D possibly matching TRBD2 (6 bases). Deletions cut 4 bases from V and 6 bases from J, with 23 bases between. The CDR3 has 17 amino acids. CDR1 and CDR2 from the germline V gene are SNHLY and FYNNEI. The CDR3 sequence: CASSGGVLAGGPDTQYF. The CDR3 DNA follows: TGTGCCAGCAGTGGAGGCGTCCTAGCTGGAGGGCCGGATACGCAGTATTTT.

Ten or more counts support this clone. The chain links TRBV18 to TRBJ2-7, with 8 positions matching TRBD2. In germline, CDR1 is KGHSH, CDR2 LQKENI. J gave up 6 bases and V 5 bases, and 6 bases lay outside the gene matches. The CDR3 runs 13 residues. The CDR3 spells CASSSGGSAEQYF. The CDR3 region has the DNA TGTGCCAGCTCATCGGGGGGGTCCGCCGAGCAGTACTTC.

This clone was counted many times. Possible read error: a much larger clone is one base away. V is TRBV6-4 and J is TRBJ2-2; D gene ambiguous. V dropped 5 bases and J dropped 3 bases, with 13 bases sitting between them. This CDR3 has 15 residues. Germline V CDR1 and CDR2: MRHNA, SNTAGT. CDR3 amino acids: CASSNGSLDTGELFF. As DNA, the CDR3 is TGTGCCAGCAGTAATGGGTCCTTGGACACCGGGGAGCTGTTTTTT.

This clone showed up just once. The chain carries TRBV30 and TRBJ2-7; 7 positions agree with TRBD2. V shed 3 bases, J shed 5 bases, and the junction held 7 bases outside the gene matches. The CDR3 extends over 13 amino acids. Germline V gene data show CDR1 as GTSNPN and CDR2 as SVGIG (reference sequence). CDR3 in DNA: TGTGCCTGGAGGGGGAGCCTAGCGGACGAGCAGTACTTC. This gives the protein CAWRGSLADEQYF.

The chain employs TRBV6-1 and TRBJ2-2; D is unclear. V lost 7 bases and J 5 bases, leaving 17 bases between the germline ends. CDR3 length: 15 amino acids. Looked up from germline, CDR1 is MNHNS and CDR2 is SASEGT. The CDR3 sequence: CASTRTVPLTGELFF. Here the CDR3 DNA reads TGTGCCAGCACACGGACGGTCCCCTTAACCGGGGAGCTGTTTTTT.

Only a few counts were recorded for this clone. The chain carries TRBV7-9 and TRBJ2-7; 7 bases match TRBD1. Germline V lookup: CDR1 SEHNR, CDR2 FQNEAQ (reference sequence). The CDR3 totals 12 residues. Unmatched junction bases numbered 7, after V lost 8 bases and J lost 6 bases. The CDR3 nucleotides read TGTGCCAGCTCGACAGGGCGGATCGAGCAGTACTTC. Translating gives CASSTGRIEQYF.

This clone was seen ten or more times. This chain uses TRBV2 with TRBJ2-1; a weak D match, TRBD1 (5 bases). Germline V gives CDR1 SNHLY, CDR2 FYNNEI. The CDR3 extends over 15 amino acids. Between the trimmed V and J ends, which lost 1 base and 4 bases, there was a span of 11 bases. The DNA for the CDR3 is TGTGCCAGCAGTGAAGGGCAGGGCTCTTACAATGAGCAGTTCTTC. As protein: CASSEGQGSYNEQFF.

This clone was observed at least ten times. A junction end diverges from the germline sequence, so it may reflect a read error. The chain recombines TRBV5-1 with TRBJ1-4; 9 nucleotides agree with TRBD1. This CDR3 region has 15 residues. The V gene's germline CDR1 is SGHRS and CDR2 YFSETQ. CDR3 in amino acids: CASSPGQGTSEKLFF. The CDR3 DNA reads as TGCGCCAGCAGCCCTGGACAGGGGACTAGTGAAAAACTGTTTTTT.

This clone was counted many times. The J gene is TRBJ1-5, the V gene TRBV20-1; TRBD1 might be the D (6 bases). Per germline, CDR1 DFQATT and CDR2 SNEGSKA (reference sequence). Trimming removed 5 bases at V and 2 bases at J, with 16 bases between. This CDR3 is 15 amino acids long. The CDR3 loop is CSAYTKQGGNQPQHF. The CDR3 DNA reads as TGCAGTGCTTACACGAAACAGGGAGGCAATCAGCCCCAGCATTTT.